This TCR beta chain was captured in a study of cytomegalovirus exposure and HLA in healthy donors. Study-level information: Of 398 genotyped donors, approximately 80% clustered with self-reported Caucasian donors.

General study findings and limits: HLA restriction was apparent for most CMV-associated TCR beta chains in a later analysis. In a later analysis, parvovirus B19, influenza, CMV and Epstein-Barr virus appeared linked to several top co-occurrence clusters. Relative to equally common others, HLA-associated TCR beta chains showed greater clonal expansion in a later analysis.

PCR was performed using 60 Vbeta and 13 Jbeta primers. Sequencing was performed with immunoSEQ multiplex PCR; in TCRdb, only in-frame clones are kept and a portion is missing. In the table there are around 110,000 clones, over 65% of which are singletons. Per germline, CDR1 MDHEN and CDR2 SYDVKM. This CDR3 spans 14 amino acids. A few counts support this clone. Antigen unknown. Its ends do not fully match the called genes, so a read error is possible. The chain links TRBV28 to TRBJ2-3; weak D call: TRBD2 (5 bases). The clonotype comes from a woman aged 40 to 49 in good health and CMV-seropositive. Sequenced input: PBMCs. The DNA of the CDR3 is TGTGCCAGCAGGGTCGGTTCTAGCACAGATACGCATTATTTT. Amino acid sequence: CASRVGSSTDTHYF.